This entry lists 31 T cell receptor beta chains sequenced from one sample in a study of control samples from healthy donors and cancer patients. Generated by immunoSEQ multiplex PCR, the TCRdb table keeps only in-frame clones and is missing some. The table includes tens of thousands of clones, approximately 84% detected once. Sequencing was done on a sample of PBMCs. Every receptor here comes from a man aged 65 to 79 with lung cancer.

The rearrangement joins TRBV27 to TRBJ2-7, with 7 bases that match TRBD1. Germline CDR1 reads MNHEY; CDR2 reads SMNVEV (reference sequence). Germline trimming cut 3 bases from V and 5 bases from J; bases unmatched to any gene: 7. The CDR3 has 14 residues. The CDR3 reads CASSLTNRGHEQYF. The CDR3 DNA reads TGTGCCAGCAGTTTGACCAACAGGGGCCACGAGCAGTACTTC.

The V gene is TRBV19, the J gene TRBJ1-1, with TRBD1 identical over 10 bases. Looked up from germline, CDR1 is LNHDA and CDR2 is SQIVND (reference sequence). The CDR3 consists of 14 residues. Trimming removed 3 bases from V and 4 bases from J; junction bases left unmatched: 2. The CDR3 coding sequence is TGTGCCAGTAGTATCCGGACAGGGGGCACTGAAGCTTTCTTT. Protein product: CASSIRTGGTEAFF.

This rearrangement joins TRBV6-5 to TRBJ2-7, with D maybe TRBD1 (6 bases). Trimming pared 6 bases from V and 6 bases from J, leaving 18 bases between. The CDR3 consists of 14 residues. Germline V gene sequence: CDR1 MNHEY, CDR2 SVGAGI. CDR3 nucleotide sequence: TGTGCCAGCAGAAAAAGCGACAGGAGCTCCGAGCAGTACTTC. It yields the protein CASRKSDRSSEQYF.

The rearrangement links TRBV7-2 to TRBJ2-7, with D perhaps TRBD2 (6 bases). The CDR3 length is 18 residues. Germline CDR1 SGHTA, CDR2 FQGNSA. V lost 2 bases and J 5 bases, leaving 25 bases between the germline ends. CDR3 loop: CASSLQVGAGLSGDEQYF. CDR3 sequence (DNA): TGTGCCAGCAGCTTACAGGTGGGTGCCGGACTATCCGGAGACGAGCAGTACTTC.

The chain recombines TRBV5-6 with TRBJ2-7; TRBD1 matches at 7 bases. This CDR3 contains 17 residues. V lost 2 bases to trimming and J lost 3 bases; unmatched junction nucleotides: 14. Germline assignment: CDR1 SGHDT and CDR2 YYEEEE. This CDR3 is CASSLITSTGSVYEQYF. The CDR3 coding sequence is TGTGCCAGCAGCTTAATTACTTCGACAGGGTCTGTCTACGAGCAGTACTTC.

The genes are TRBV27 and TRBJ1-2; D is undetermined. The CDR3 runs to 13 residues. Between the trimmed V and J ends, which lost 5 bases and 8 bases, there was a span of 15 bases. Germline-derived CDR1 and CDR2 are MNHEY and SMNVEV (reference sequence). CDR3 residues: CASSPGGSMGYTF. CDR3 in DNA: TGTGCCAGCAGTCCCGGCGGATCTATGGGCTACACCTTC.

This clone was counted once. The rearrangement links TRBV15 to TRBJ2-4, with D maybe TRBD1 (5 bases). V was trimmed by 2 bases and J by 0 bases, leaving 11 bases between them. This CDR3 has 16 residues. Germline V CDR1 and CDR2: LNHNV, YYDKDF (reference sequence). DNA for the CDR3: TGTGCCACCAGCAGAAGCAGCCAGGGAGCCAAAAACATTCAGTACTTC. It encodes CATSRSSQGAKNIQYF. Looking up the rest from reference TRBV15 and TRBJ2-4 gives the full variable domain: DAMVIQNPRYQVTQFGKPVTLSCSQTLNHNVMYWYQQKSSQAPKLLFHYYDKDFNNEADTPDNFQSRRPNTSFCFLDIRSPGLGDTAMYLCATSRSSQGAKNIQYFGAGTRLSVL.

The chain has TRBV18 and TRBJ2-7; TRBD2 is a possible D gene (5 bases). Trimming removed 6 bases at V and 0 bases at J, with 12 bases between. Germline V gene sequence: CDR1 KGHSH, CDR2 LQKENI. The CDR3 spans 14 residues. CDR3 bases: TGTGCCAGCTCCCGTGAGGGAAGCTCCTACGAGCAGTACTTC. It is translated as CASSREGSSYEQYF.

The gene calls are TRBV28 and TRBJ2-7, with D possibly TRBD1 on 5 matching bases. The V gene's germline CDR1 is MDHEN and CDR2 SYDVKM. The V end lost 6 bases, the J end lost 4 bases, and 7 bases lay between the germline ends. The CDR3 sequence is 11 residues long. The DNA of the CDR3 is TGTGCCAGCAGACAGGCTTACGAGCAGTACTTC. Translated, it gives CASRQAYEQYF.

The rearrangement uses TRBV10-2 and TRBJ1-1; the D is unclear. In germline, CDR1 is WSHSY, CDR2 SAAADI. CDR3 length: 17 residues. V was trimmed by 2 bases and J by 5 bases, leaving 21 bases between them. The CDR3 reads CASSERTRPPVSTEAFF. The CDR3 DNA reads TGCGCCAGCAGTGAGAGGACCCGACCTCCGGTTTCGACTGAAGCTTTCTTT.

This clone came up once. This chain connects TRBV9 to TRBJ1-4, with D maybe TRBD1 (6 bases). Germline V gene sequence: CDR1 SGDLS, CDR2 YYNGEE. V dropped 3 bases and J dropped 3 bases, with 18 bases sitting between them. The CDR3 is 17 residues long. The CDR3: CASSGTGPRSANEKLFF. CDR3 sequence (DNA): TGTGCCAGCAGCGGAACAGGGCCCAGGAGTGCTAATGAAAAACTGTTTTTT.

V is TRBV18 and J is TRBJ2-7; the match to TRBD1 covers 10 bases. J gave up 5 bases and V 2 bases, and 6 bases lay outside the gene matches. Per germline, CDR1 KGHSH and CDR2 LQKENI. This CDR3 is 15 amino acids long. CDR3 coding DNA: TGTGCCAGCTCACCATTTGGGGACAGGGGTGACGAGCAGTACTTC. Translating it yields CASSPFGDRGDEQYF.

Here the CDR3 DNA reads TGCGCCAGCAGCTTGGCGGACGGATATGGCTACACCTTC. It encodes CASSLADGYGYTF. This chain uses TRBV5-1 with TRBJ1-2, with D uncertain. Germline CDR1 is SGHRS and CDR2 is YFSETQ. The CDR3 is 13 residues long. With 0 bases removed from V and 5 bases from J, the gap between germline ends came to 8 bases.

The genes are TRBV7-2 and TRBJ1-5; D uncertain. This CDR3 region has 13 residues. Germline CDR1 SGHTA, CDR2 FQGNSA. V lost 3 bases and J lost 4, with 7 bases in between. The CDR3 region is CASSFGQNQPQHF. The CDR3 region has the DNA TGTGCCAGCAGCTTCGGGCAAAATCAGCCCCAGCATTTT.

This sequence joins TRBV7-3 and TRBJ2-6; D is unclear. This CDR3 has 15 amino acids. With 5 bases removed from V and 1 base from J, the gap between germline ends came to 9 bases. Germline V gene lookup returns CDR1 SGHTA and CDR2 FQGTGA. CDR3 in amino acids: CASSHRPSGANVLTF. CDR3 in DNA: TGTGCCAGCAGCCATCGGCCATCTGGGGCCAACGTCCTGACTTTC.

This chain links TRBV6-2 or TRBV6-3 with TRBJ2-3, with D possibly matching TRBD2 (5 bases). Trimming left V 3 bases short and J 2 bases short, with 9 bases between. This CDR3 contains 14 residues. Germline lookup yields CDR1 MNHEY and CDR2 SVGEGT. The CDR3 nucleotides read TGTGCCAGCAGTTATTCACTAGTCACAGATACGCAGTATTTT. It encodes CASSYSLVTDTQYF.

V gene TRBV5-4 combines with J gene TRBJ2-5, with 9 bases matching TRBD1. The J segment lost 5 bases and the V segment lost 4 bases, leaving 6 bases of the junction unmatched. The CDR3 totals 14 residues. Germline V gene sequence: CDR1 SGHNT, CDR2 YYREEE (reference sequence). The CDR3 nucleotides are TGTGCCAGCAGCATAGGACAGGGGCTGGAGACCCAGTACTTC. It is translated as CASSIGQGLETQYF. Full variable domain (missing parts from reference TRBV5-4 and TRBJ2-5): ETGVTQSPTHLIKTRGQQVTLRCSSQSGHNTVSWYQQALGQGPQFIFQYYREEENGRGNFPPRFSGLQFPNYSSELNVNALELDDSALYLCASSIGQGLETQYFGPGTRLLVL.

Here the CDR3 DNA reads TGTGCCAGCAAAGCCTACCGGGACAGGGAGTTCTTC. This translates into CASKAYRDREFF. The chain links TRBV25-1 to TRBJ2-1; 9 bases map to TRBD1. There are 12 residues in the CDR3. Losses at the gene ends were 7 bases for V and 14 bases for J; bases not matched to a gene: 9. Germline CDR1 reads MGHDK; CDR2 reads SYGVNS.

The V call is TRBV6-5, the J call TRBJ2-1; D might be TRBD2 (6 bases). The V gene's germline CDR1 is MNHEY and CDR2 SVGAGI. The CDR3 is 11 amino acids. V lost 1 base and J 12 bases, leaving 7 bases between the germline ends. The CDR3 DNA reads as TGTGCCAGCAGTTACTGGGGAGGGCAGTTCTTC. It is translated as CASSYWGGQFF.

The rearrangement links TRBV5-1 to TRBJ2-7; TRBD2 matches at 10 bases. This CDR3 region has 17 residues. Germline CDR1 SGHRS, CDR2 YFSETQ. Trimming removed 4 bases from V and 2 bases from J; junction bases left unmatched: 12. The DNA of the CDR3 is TGCGCCAGCAGCACCCCTGCCGGGACTAGCGTAACCTACGAGCAGTACTTC. This codes for CASSTPAGTSVTYEQYF. The full variable domain, rest sourced from reference TRBV5-1 and TRBJ2-7, is KAGVTQTPRYLIKTRGQQVTLSCSPISGHRSVSWYQQTPGQGLQFLFEYFSETQRNKGNFPGRFSGRQFSNSRSEMNVSTLELGDSALYLCASSTPAGTSVTYEQYFGPGTRLTVT.

The sample holds a few counts of this clone. The chain employs TRBV5-1 and TRBJ2-7; D possibly matches TRBD1 or TRBD2 (6 bases each). V gave up 4 bases and J gave up 3 bases, with 20 bases separating them. CDR1 is SGHRS and CDR2 is YFSETQ in the germline V gene. The CDR3 is 16 amino acids. DNA of the CDR3: TGCGCCAGCAGCCGTAGCGGACAGAGAGTGCTCTACGAGCAGTACTTC. This gives the protein CASSRSGQRVLYEQYF.

This chain uses TRBV19 with TRBJ2-2, with D maybe TRBD2 (6 bases). The CDR3 consists of 16 residues. Trimming removed 5 bases at V and 2 bases at J, with 15 bases between. The V gene's germline CDR1 is LNHDA and CDR2 SQIVND (reference sequence). The CDR3 loop is CASSPNPGLNTGELFF. In nucleotides, the CDR3 is TGTGCCAGTAGTCCCAACCCGGGACTTAACACCGGGGAGCTGTTTTTT.

V is TRBV6-6 and J is TRBJ2-1; D unclear. V was clipped by 9 bases and J by 1 base, with 10 bases between them. Germline V gene lookup returns CDR1 MNHNY and CDR2 SVGAGI (reference sequence). The CDR3 is 13 amino acids. The CDR3 is CASKTQSYNEQFF. In nucleotides, the CDR3 is TGTGCCAGTAAAACTCAGTCCTACAATGAGCAGTTCTTC.

J is TRBJ2-2 and V is TRBV11-2; the D is unclear. The V gene lost 3 bases and the J gene lost 2 bases, with 10 bases spanning the gap. The CDR3 has 15 residues. Germline loops: CDR1 SGHAT, CDR2 FQNNGV. The CDR3 nucleotides are TGTGCCAGCAGCTTCCAAACAGCTAACACCGGGGAGCTGTTTTTT. Its protein is CASSFQTANTGELFF.

A remark on this clone: One end of the junction is discordant with germline, which a read error may explain. The J gene is TRBJ2-7, the V gene TRBV7-2; 7 nucleotides match TRBD2. The germline gives CDR1 SGHTA, CDR2 FQGNSA. This CDR3 is built from 13 residues. The CDR3 is CASSLAGRYGQYF. DNA for the CDR3: TGTGCCAGCAGCTTAGCCGGGAGGTACGGGCAGTACTTC.

This clone was found many times. The chain combines TRBV12-3 or TRBV12-4 with TRBJ1-1, with D possibly matching TRBD1 (5 bases). Trimming stripped 3 bases from V and 5 bases from J, with 10 bases between. This CDR3 is 13 amino acids long. The CDR3 loop is CASSFGGWTEAFF. CDR3 coding DNA: TGTGCCAGCAGTTTTGGGGGTTGGACTGAAGCTTTCTTT.

The chain combines TRBV19 with TRBJ1-2; 8 positions agree with TRBD1. Losses at the gene ends were 6 bases for V and 7 bases for J; bases not matched to a gene: 13. CDR3 length equals 15 residues. CDR1 is LNHDA and CDR2 is SQIVND in the germline V gene (reference sequence). The CDR3 spells CASSPEWTGRSGYTF. In DNA, the CDR3 is TGTGCCAGTAGCCCAGAGTGGACAGGGCGCTCTGGCTACACCTTC.

The chain links TRBV4-1 to TRBJ1-2; D might be TRBD1 (6 bases). V lost 0 bases to trimming and J lost 6 bases, with 23 bases between them. Germline CDR1 MGHRA, CDR2 YSYEKL. The CDR3 is 18 residues long. The CDR3 region has the DNA TGCGCCAGCAGCCAAGATTTAGGCGCGACCGGGGGCGTGGATGGCTACACCTTC. Its translation: CASSQDLGATGGVDGYTF.

V usage is TRBV19 and J usage is TRBJ1-2; D not certain. The V gene lost 7 bases and the J gene lost 4 bases, with 16 bases spanning the gap. The CDR3 extends over 14 amino acids. CDR1 LNHDA and CDR2 SQIVND come from the germline V gene (reference sequence). CDR3 DNA sequence: TGTGCCAGTACCGCGGGCCTAGCCGGCTATGGCTACACCTTC. Translation: CASTAGLAGYGYTF.

This chain uses TRBV24-1 with TRBJ2-5; 10 nucleotides align to TRBD1. Per the germline V gene, CDR1 is KGHDR and CDR2 is SFDVKD. V trimming: 4 bases; J trimming: 5 bases; junction bases outside the gene matches: 6. The CDR3 consists of 15 residues. As DNA, the CDR3 is TGTGCCACCAGTGACATGACAGGGGGCCAGGAGACCCAGTACTTC. Translated, it gives CATSDMTGGQETQYF.

This chain joins TRBV5-1 and TRBJ2-1; TRBD1 or TRBD2 may be the D gene (5 bases each). The length of the CDR3 is 15 residues. Trimming took 4 bases from V and 10 from J, leaving 21 bases between them. Germline-derived CDR1 and CDR2 are SGHRS and YFSETQ. The CDR3 region is CASSPDGTVAGEQFF. The CDR3 DNA reads TGCGCCAGCAGCCCGGATGGGACGGTCGCCGGGGAGCAGTTCTTC. Full variable domain (remainder filled in from reference TRBV5-1 and TRBJ2-1): KAGVTQTPRYLIKTRGQQVTLSCSPISGHRSVSWYQQTPGQGLQFLFEYFSETQRNKGNFPGRFSGRQFSNSRSEMNVSTLELGDSALYLCASSPDGTVAGEQFFGPGTRLTVL.